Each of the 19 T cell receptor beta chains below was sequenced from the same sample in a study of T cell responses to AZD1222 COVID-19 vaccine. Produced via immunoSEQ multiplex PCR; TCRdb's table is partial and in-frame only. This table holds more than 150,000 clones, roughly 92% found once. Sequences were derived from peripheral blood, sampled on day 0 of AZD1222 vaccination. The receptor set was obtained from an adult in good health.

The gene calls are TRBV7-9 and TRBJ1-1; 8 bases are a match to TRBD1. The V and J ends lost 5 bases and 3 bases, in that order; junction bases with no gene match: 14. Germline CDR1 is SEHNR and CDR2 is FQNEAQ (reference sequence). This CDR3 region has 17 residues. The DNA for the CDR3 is TGTGCCAGCAGCCCCTTCGGGGACAGGCTAATGGACACTGAAGCTTTCTTT. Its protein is CASSPFGDRLMDTEAFF.

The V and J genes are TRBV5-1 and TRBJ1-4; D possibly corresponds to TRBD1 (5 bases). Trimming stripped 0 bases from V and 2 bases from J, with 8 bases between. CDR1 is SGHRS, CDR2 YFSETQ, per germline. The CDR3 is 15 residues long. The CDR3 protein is CASSLAGTTNEKLFF. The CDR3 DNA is TGCGCCAGCAGCTTGGCGGGGACCACTAATGAAAAACTGTTTTTT.

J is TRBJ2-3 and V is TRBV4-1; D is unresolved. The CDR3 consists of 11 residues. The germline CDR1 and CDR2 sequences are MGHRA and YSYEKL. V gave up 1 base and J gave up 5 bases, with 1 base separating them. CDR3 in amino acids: CASSQGDTQYF. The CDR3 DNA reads TGCGCCAGCAGCCAAGGAGATACGCAGTATTTT.

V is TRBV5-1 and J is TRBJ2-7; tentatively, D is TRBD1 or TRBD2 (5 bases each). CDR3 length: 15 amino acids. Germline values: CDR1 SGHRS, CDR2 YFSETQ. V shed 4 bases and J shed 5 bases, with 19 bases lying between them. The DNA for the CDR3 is TGCGCCAGCAGCCCCGGGGCTAGCAGTTCAAACGAGCAGTACTTC. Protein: CASSPGASSSNEQYF.

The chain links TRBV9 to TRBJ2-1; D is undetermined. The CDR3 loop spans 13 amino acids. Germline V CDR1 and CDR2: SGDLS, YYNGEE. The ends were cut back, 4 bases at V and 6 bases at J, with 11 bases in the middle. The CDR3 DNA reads TGTGCCAGCAGCTTGCAGGCTCCCAATGAGCAGTTCTTC. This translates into CASSLQAPNEQFF.

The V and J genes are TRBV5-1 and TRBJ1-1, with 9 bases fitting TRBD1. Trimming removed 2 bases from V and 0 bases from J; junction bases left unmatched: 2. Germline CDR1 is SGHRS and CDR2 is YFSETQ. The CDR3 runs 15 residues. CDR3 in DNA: TGCGCCAGCAGCTTCGGGACAGGGTTGAACACTGAAGCTTTCTTT. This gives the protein CASSFGTGLNTEAFF.

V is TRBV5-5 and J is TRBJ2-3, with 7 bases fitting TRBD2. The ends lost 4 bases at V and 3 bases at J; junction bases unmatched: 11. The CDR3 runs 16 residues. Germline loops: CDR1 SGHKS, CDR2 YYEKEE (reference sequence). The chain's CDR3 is CASSQPREGRTDTQYF. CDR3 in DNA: TGTGCCAGCAGCCAACCCAGGGAGGGTCGGACAGATACGCAGTATTTT.

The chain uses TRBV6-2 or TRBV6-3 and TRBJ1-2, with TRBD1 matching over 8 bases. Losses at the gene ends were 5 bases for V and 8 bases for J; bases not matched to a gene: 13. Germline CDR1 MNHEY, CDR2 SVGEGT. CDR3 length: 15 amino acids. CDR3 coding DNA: TGTGCCAGCAGTATCAGACAGGGGCCAATGTGGGGCTACACCTTC. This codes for CASSIRQGPMWGYTF.

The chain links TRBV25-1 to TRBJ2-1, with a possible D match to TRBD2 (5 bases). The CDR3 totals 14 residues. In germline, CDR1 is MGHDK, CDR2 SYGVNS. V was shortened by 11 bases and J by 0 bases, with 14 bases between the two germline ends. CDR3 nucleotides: TGTGCCGTCCGACTACCCAACTCCTACAATGAGCAGTTCTTC. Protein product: CAVRLPNSYNEQFF. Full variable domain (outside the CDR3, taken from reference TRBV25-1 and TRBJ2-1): EADIYQTPRYLVIGTGKKITLECSQTMGHDKMYWYQQDPGMELHLIHYSYGVNSTEKGDLSSESTVSRIRTEHFPLTLESARPSHTSQYLCAVRLPNSYNEQFFGPGTRLTVL.

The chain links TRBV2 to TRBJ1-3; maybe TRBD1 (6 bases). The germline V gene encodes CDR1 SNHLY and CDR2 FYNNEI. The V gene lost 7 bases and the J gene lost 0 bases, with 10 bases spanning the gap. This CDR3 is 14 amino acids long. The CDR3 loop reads CASTGQTSGNTIYF. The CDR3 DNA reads TGTGCCAGCACTGGACAGACCTCTGGAAACACCATATATTTT.

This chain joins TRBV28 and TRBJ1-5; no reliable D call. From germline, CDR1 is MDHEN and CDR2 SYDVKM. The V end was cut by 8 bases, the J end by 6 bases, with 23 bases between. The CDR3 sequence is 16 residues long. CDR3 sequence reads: CASVGERGLGIQPQHF. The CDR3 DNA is TGTGCCAGCGTTGGGGAGCGCGGCCTAGGGATTCAGCCCCAGCATTTT. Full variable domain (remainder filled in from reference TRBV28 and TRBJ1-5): DVKVTQSSRYLVKRTGEKVFLECVQDMDHENMFWYRQDPGLGLRLIYFSYDVKMKEKGDIPEGYSVSREKKERFSLILESASTNQTSMYLCASVGERGLGIQPQHFGDGTRLSIL.

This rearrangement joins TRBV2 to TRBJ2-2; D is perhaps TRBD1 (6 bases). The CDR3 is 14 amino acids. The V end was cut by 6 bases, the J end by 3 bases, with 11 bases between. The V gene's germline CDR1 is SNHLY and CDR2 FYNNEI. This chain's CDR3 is CASRLNRDTGELFF. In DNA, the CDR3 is TGTGCCAGCAGGTTGAACAGGGACACCGGGGAGCTGTTTTTT.

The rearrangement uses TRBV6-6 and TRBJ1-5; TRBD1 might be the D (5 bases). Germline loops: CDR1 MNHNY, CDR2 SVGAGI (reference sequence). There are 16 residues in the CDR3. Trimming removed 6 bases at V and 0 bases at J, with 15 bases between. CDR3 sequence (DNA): TGTGCCAGCAGCTCGGGAGGGGTCTATAGCAATCAGCCCCAGCATTTT. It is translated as CASSSGGVYSNQPQHF.

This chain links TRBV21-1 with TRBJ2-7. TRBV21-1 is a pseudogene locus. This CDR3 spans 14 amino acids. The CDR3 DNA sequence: TGTGCCAGCAGCGGAGGGGGGACCTCCTACGAGCAGTACTTC. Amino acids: CASSGGGTSYEQYF.

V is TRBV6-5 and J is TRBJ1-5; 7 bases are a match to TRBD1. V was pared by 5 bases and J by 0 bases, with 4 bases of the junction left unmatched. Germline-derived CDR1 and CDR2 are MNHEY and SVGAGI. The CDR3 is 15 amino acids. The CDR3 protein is CASSLQGYSNQPQHF. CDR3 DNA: TGTGCCAGCAGTCTACAGGGGTATAGCAATCAGCCCCAGCATTTT.

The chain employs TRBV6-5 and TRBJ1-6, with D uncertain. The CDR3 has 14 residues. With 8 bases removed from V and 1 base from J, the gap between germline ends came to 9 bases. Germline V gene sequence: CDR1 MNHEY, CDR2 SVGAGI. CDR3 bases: TGTGCCAGCCTCAGAGGGTCCTATAATTCACCCCTCCACTTT. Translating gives CASLRGSYNSPLHF.

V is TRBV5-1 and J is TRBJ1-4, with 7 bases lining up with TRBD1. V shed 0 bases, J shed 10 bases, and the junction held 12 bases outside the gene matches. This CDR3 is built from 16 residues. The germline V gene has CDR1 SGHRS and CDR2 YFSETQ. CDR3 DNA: TGCGCCAGCAGCTTGGGCTTCCGAGGGAACAGGGGAAAACTGTTTTTT. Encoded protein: CASSLGFRGNRGKLFF.

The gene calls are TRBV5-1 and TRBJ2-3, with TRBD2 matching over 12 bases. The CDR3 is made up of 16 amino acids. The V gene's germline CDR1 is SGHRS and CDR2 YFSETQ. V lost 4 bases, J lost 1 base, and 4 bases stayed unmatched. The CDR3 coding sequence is TGCGCCAGCAGCACCCGACTAGCGGGGGGCACAGATACGCAGTATTTT. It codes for CASSTRLAGGTDTQYF.

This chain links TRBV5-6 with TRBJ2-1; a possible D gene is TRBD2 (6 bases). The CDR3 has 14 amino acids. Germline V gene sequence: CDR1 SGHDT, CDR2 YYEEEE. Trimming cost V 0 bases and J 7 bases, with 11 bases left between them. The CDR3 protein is CASSLGVGRNEQFF. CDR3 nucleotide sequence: TGTGCCAGCAGCTTGGGGGTAGGGAGGAATGAGCAGTTCTTC.